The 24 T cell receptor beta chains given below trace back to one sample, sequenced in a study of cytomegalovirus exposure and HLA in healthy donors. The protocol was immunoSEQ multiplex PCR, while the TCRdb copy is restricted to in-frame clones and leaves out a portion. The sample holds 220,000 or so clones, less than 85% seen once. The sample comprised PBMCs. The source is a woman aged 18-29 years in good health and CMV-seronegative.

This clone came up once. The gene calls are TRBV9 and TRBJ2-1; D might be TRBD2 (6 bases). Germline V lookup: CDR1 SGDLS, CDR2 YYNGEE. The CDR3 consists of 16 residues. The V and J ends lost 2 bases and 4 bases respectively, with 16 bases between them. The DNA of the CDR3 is TGTGCCAGCAGCGTGGGGGGAGGACGGCGGTACAATGAGCAGTTCTTC. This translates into CASSVGGGRRYNEQFF.

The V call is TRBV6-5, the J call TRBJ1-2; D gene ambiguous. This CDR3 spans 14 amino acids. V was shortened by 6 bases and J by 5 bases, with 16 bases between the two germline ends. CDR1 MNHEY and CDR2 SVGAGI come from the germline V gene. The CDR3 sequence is CASSSLGLAYGYTF. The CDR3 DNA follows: TGTGCCAGCAGCTCCCTCGGATTAGCTTATGGCTACACCTTC.

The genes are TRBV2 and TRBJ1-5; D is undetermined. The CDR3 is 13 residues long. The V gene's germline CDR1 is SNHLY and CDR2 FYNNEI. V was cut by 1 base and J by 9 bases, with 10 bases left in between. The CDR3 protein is CASSEDMDGPQHF. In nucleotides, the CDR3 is TGTGCCAGCAGTGAAGACATGGATGGGCCCCAGCATTTT.

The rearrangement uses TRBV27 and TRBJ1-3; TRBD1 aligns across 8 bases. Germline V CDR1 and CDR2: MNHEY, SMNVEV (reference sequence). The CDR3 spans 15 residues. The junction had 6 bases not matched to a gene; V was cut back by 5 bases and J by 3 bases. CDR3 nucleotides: TGTGCCAGCAGTCCACGGACAGGGCTTGGAAACACCATATATTTT. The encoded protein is CASSPRTGLGNTIYF.

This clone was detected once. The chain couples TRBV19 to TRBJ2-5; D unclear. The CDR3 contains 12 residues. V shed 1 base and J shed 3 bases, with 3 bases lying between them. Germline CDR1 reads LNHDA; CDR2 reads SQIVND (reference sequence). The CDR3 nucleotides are TGTGCCAGTAGTATAGTTGAAGAGACCCAGTACTTC. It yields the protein CASSIVEETQYF.

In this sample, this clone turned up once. The CDR3 DNA reads as TGTGCCACCAGCTCCCGGGACAGCTTTGAAAAACTGTTTTTT. Translating it yields CATSSRDSFEKLFF. The chain recombines TRBV15 with TRBJ1-4; 7 nucleotides align to TRBD1. Trimming at V came to 5 bases and at J to 7 bases, leaving 7 bases not matched to a gene. The germline CDR1 and CDR2 sequences are LNHNV and YYDKDF (reference sequence). CDR3 length: 14 residues.

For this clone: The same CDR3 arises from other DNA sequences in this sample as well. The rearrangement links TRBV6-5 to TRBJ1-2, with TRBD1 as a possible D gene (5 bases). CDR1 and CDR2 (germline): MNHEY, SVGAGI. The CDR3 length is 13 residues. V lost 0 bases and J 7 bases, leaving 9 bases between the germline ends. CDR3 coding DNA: TGTGCCAGCAGTTACTCGGAGGGGAGTGGCTACACCTTC. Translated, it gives CASSYSEGSGYTF.

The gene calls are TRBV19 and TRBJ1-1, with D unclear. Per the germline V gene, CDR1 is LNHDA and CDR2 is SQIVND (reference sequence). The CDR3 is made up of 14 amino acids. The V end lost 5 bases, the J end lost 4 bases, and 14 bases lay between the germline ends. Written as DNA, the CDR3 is TGTGCCAGTAGTCTCCGACTCCTTCGCACTGAAGCTTTCTTT. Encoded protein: CASSLRLLRTEAFF.

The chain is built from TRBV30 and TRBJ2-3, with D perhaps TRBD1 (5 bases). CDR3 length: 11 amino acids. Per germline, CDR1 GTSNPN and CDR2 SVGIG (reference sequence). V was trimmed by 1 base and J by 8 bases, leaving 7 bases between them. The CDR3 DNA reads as TGTGCCTGGAGTGCACAGGCTACGCAGTATTTT. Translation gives CAWSAQATQYF.

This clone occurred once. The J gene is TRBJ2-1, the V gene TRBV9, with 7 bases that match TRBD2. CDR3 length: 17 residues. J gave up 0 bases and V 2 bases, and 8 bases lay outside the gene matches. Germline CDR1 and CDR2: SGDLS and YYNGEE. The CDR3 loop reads CASSVSRGVTSYNEQFF. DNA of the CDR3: TGTGCCAGCAGCGTGTCTCGGGGGGTGACCTCCTACAATGAGCAGTTCTTC.

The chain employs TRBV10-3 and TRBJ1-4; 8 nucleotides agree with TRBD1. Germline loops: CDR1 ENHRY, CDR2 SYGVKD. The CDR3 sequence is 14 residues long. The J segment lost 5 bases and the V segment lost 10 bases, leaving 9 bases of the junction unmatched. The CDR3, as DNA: TGTGCCACTTCCCCGGGACAGGAGAATGAAAAACTGTTTTTT. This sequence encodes CATSPGQENEKLFF.

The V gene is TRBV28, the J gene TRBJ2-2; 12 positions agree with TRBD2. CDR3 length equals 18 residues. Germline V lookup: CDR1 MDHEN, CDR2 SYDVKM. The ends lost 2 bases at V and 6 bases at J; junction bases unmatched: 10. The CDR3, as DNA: TGTGCCAGCAGTTTACTGACTAGCGGGAGATATAGGTCCGGGGAGCTGTTTTTT. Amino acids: CASSLLTSGRYRSGELFF.

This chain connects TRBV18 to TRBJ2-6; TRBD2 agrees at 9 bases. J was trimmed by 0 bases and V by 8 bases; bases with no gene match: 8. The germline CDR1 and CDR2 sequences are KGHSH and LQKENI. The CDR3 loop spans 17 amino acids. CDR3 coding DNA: TGTGCCAGCCGACACCTAGCGGGGAACTCTGGGGCCAACGTCCTGACTTTC. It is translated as CASRHLAGNSGANVLTF.

The CDR3 protein is CASSQDINREVIYSNQPQHF. In DNA, the CDR3 is TGCGCCAGCAGCCAAGATATAAACAGGGAAGTTATTTATAGCAATCAGCCCCAGCATTTT. This chain links TRBV4-1 with TRBJ1-5; D perhaps matches TRBD1 (6 bases). Germline loops: CDR1 MGHRA, CDR2 YSYEKL. The V end was cut by 0 bases, the J end by 0 bases, with 21 bases between. The CDR3 sequence is 20 residues long.

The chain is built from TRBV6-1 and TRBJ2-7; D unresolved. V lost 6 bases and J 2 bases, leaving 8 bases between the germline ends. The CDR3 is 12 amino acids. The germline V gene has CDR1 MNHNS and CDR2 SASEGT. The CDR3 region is CASSPAPYEQYF. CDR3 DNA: TGTGCCAGCAGCCCGGCCCCCTACGAGCAGTACTTC.

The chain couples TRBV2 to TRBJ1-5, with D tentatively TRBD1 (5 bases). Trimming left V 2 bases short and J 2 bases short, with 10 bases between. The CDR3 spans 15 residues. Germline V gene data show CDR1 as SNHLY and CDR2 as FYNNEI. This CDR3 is CASSEFRGGNQPQHF. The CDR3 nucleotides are TGTGCCAGCAGTGAATTTAGGGGAGGCAATCAGCCCCAGCATTTT. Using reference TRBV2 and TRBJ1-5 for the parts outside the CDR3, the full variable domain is EPEVTQTPSHQVTQMGQEVILRCVPISNHLYFYWYRQILGQKVEFLVSFYNNEISEKSEIFDDQFSVERPDGSNFTLKIRSTKLEDSAMYFCASSEFRGGNQPQHFGDGTRLSIL.

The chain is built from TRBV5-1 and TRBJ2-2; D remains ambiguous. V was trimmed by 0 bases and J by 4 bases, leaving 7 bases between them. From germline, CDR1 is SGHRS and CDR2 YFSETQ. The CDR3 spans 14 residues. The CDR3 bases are TGCGCCAGCAGCTTGGCGTGGGTCACCGGGGAGCTGTTTTTT. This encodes CASSLAWVTGELFF. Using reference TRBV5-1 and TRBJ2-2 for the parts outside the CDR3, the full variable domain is KAGVTQTPRYLIKTRGQQVTLSCSPISGHRSVSWYQQTPGQGLQFLFEYFSETQRNKGNFPGRFSGRQFSNSRSEMNVSTLELGDSALYLCASSLAWVTGELFFGEGSRLTVL.

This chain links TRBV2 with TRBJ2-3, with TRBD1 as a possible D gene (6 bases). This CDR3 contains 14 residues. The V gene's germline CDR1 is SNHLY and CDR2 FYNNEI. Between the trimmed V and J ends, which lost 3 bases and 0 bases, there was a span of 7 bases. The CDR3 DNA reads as TGTGCCAGCAGTGAGCAGGGGAGCACAGATACGCAGTATTTT. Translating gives CASSEQGSTDTQYF.

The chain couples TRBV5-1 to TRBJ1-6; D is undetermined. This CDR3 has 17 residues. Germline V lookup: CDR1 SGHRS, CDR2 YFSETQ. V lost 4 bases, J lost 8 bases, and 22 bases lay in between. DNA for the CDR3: TGCGCCAGCAGCCCAGCGGTGGGTGGGCAGAAGTATTCACCCCTCCACTTT. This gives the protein CASSPAVGGQKYSPLHF. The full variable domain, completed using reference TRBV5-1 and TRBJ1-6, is KAGVTQTPRYLIKTRGQQVTLSCSPISGHRSVSWYQQTPGQGLQFLFEYFSETQRNKGNFPGRFSGRQFSNSRSEMNVSTLELGDSALYLCASSPAVGGQKYSPLHFGNGTRLTVT.

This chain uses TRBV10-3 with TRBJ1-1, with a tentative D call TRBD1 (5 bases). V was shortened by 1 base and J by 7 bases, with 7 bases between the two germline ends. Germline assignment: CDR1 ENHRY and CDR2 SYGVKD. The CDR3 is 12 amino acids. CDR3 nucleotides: TGTGCCATCAGTGAGTTTCAGGGTGAAGCTTTCTTT. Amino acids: CAISEFQGEAFF.

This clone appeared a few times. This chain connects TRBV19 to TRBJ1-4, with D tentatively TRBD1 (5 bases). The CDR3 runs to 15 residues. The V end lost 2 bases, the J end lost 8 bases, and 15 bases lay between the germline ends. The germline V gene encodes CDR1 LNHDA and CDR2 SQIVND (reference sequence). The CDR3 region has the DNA TGTGCCAGTAGTATATTCGACAGTCAAGCCGAAAAACTGTTTTTT. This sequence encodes CASSIFDSQAEKLFF. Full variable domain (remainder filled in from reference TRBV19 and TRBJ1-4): DGGITQSPKYLFRKEGQNVTLSCEQNLNHDAMYWYRQDPGQGLRLIYYSQIVNDFQKGDIAEGYSVSREKKESFPLTVTSAQKNPTAFYLCASSIFDSQAEKLFFGSGTQLSVL.

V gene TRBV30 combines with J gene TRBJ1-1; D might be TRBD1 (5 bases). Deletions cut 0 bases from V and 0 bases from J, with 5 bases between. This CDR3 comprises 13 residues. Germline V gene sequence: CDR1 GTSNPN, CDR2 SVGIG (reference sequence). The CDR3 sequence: CAWSVQVNTEAFF. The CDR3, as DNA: TGTGCCTGGAGTGTACAGGTGAACACTGAAGCTTTCTTT.

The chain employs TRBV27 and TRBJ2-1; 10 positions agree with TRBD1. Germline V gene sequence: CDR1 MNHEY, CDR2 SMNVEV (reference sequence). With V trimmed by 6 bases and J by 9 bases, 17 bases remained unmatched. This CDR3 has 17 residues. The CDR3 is CASRPGQGILMRGEQFF. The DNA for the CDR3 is TGTGCCAGCAGGCCGGGACAGGGGATTCTTATGAGGGGTGAGCAGTTCTTC.

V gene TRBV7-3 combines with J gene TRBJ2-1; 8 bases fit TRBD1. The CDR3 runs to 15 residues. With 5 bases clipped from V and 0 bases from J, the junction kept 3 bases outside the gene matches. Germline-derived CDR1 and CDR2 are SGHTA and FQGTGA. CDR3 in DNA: TGTGCCAGCAGCCCCGGACAGGGCTCCTACAATGAGCAGTTCTTC. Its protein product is CASSPGQGSYNEQFF.